Included here is one T cell receptor beta chain sequence, with context. This record comes from a study of PD-1 blockade in mismatch repair-deficient tumors. CDR3 length equals 17 residues. Per germline, CDR1 SEHNR and CDR2 FQNEAQ (reference sequence). V dropped 5 bases and J dropped 4 bases, with 21 bases sitting between them. Sequenced by immunoSEQ multiplex PCR; TCRdb stores in-frame clones only, minus some. The repertoire consists of tens of thousands of clones, with roughly 80% occurring once and the leading ten covering just over 2.5%. PCR or immunohistochemistry showed mismatch repair deficiency in every enrolled patient.

This clonotype was sampled from an adult with mismatch repair-deficient cancer. V gene TRBV7-9 combines with J gene TRBJ1-3, with D possibly TRBD1 on 6 matching bases. Sample: peripheral blood, taken 12 weeks after starting pembrolizumab. The CDR3 DNA reads TGTGCCAGCAGCCCCGGGGGGGGAACAGGGCCCGGAAACACCATATATTTT. Protein product: CASSPGGGTGPGNTIYF.